The clone carrying this TCR beta chain appeared many times. The target antigen is unknown. There are 13 residues in the CDR3. Per germline, CDR1 DFQATT and CDR2 SNEGSKA (reference sequence). V lost 1 base, J lost 1 base, and 7 bases lay in between. For ophthalmopathy patients, the Clinical Activity Score was at least 3 and the NOSPECS grade at least 4; duration was under 3 months. Diagnostic decisions used clinical symptoms, serum thyroxine and TRAb, thyroid ultrasound and orbital computed tomography. The entry originates in a study of T cells in Graves' hyperthyroidism and ophthalmopathy. Study background: At the time of initial diagnosis and before any treatment, peripheral blood was collected. Study observations and caveats: Clonotypes that were expanded in thyroid above 0.001 mostly appeared in blood too.

RNA transcripts yielded amplified TCR beta CDR3 regions. A first-round RT-PCR of the TCR CDR3 used the HTBI primer set. TCRdb called the multiplex PCR reads again in MiXCR, with one record for every CDR3 protein. Among over 500,000 distinct CDR3 sequences, 15% to 20% were seen once, and the ten largest hold roughly 29%. This sequence joins TRBV20-1 and TRBJ2-5; D is uncertain. The TCR comes from a woman under 40 with Graves' ophthalmopathy. The sample comprised blood. Here the CDR3 DNA reads TGCAGTGCTAGAGTGGGCGGCCAAGAGACCCAGTACTTC. It encodes CSARVGGQETQYF.